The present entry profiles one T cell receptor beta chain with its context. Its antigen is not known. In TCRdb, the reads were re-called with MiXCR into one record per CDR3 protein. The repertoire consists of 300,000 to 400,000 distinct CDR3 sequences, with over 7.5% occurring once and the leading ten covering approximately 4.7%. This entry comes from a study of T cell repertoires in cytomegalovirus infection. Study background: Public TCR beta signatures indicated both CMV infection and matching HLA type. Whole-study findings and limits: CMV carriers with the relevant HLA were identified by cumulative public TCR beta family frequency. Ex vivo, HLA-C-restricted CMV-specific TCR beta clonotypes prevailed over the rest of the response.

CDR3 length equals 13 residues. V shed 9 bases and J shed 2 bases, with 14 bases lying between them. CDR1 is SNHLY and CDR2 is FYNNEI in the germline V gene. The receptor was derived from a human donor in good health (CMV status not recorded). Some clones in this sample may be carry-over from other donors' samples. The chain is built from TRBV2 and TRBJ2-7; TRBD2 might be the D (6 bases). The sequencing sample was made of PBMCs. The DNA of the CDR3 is TGTGCCAGATCAGGGACTTGGCCCTACGAGCAGTACTTC. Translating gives CARSGTWPYEQYF.